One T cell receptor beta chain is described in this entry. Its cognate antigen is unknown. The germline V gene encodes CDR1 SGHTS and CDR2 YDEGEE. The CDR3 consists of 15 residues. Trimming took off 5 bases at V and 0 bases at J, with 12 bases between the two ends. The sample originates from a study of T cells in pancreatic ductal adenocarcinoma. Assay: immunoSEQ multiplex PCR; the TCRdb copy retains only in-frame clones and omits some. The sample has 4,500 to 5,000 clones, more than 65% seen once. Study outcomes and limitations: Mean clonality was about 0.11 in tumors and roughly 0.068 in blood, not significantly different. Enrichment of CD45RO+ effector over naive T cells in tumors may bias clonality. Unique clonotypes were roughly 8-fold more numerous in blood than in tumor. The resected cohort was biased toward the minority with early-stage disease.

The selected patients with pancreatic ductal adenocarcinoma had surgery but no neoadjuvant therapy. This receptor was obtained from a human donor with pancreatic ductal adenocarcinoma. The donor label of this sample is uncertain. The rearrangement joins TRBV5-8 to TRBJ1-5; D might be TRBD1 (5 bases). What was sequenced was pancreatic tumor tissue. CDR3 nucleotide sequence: TGTGCCAGCAGAACGGGGGGAATTAGCAATCAGCCCCAGCATTTT. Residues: CASRTGGISNQPQHF.